Listed here is a single T cell receptor (beta chain). This record belongs to a study of CD8 T cells in ankylosing spondylitis. For TCR beta, libraries came from quantitative 5'-RACE with molecular barcodes. TCRdb processed the 5' RACE reads anew with MiXCR; each CDR3 protein has one entry. The sample includes approximately 200,000 distinct CDR3 sequences, 9.5% to 15% of them seen just once. Input material: blood, either unsorted or a sorted T cell fraction (not recorded which). The clonotype was recovered from a male donor with ankylosing spondylitis or in good health (not recorded which).

DNA for the CDR3: TGTGCCAGCAGCCAAGGGACTAGCGGGGGGCGGTTAGAGACCCAGTACTTC. It is translated as CASSQGTSGGRLETQYF. V is TRBV3-1 and J is TRBJ2-5, with 14 bases fitting TRBD2. After removal of 1 base from V and 4 bases from J, the junction contained 5 bases not matched to a gene. From germline, CDR1 is LGHDT and CDR2 YNNKEL (reference sequence). CDR3 length: 17 amino acids.